This T cell receptor beta chain was recovered during a study of T cell repertoires in ileal Crohn's disease. Study details: All patients had surgery for stricturing (about 60%) or penetrating (about 40%) disease.

This clone was seen once. Sequencing was performed with immunoSEQ multiplex PCR; in TCRdb, only in-frame clones are kept and a portion is missing. Of 4,300 or so clones detected, nearly 75% appear once; the ten largest clones hold 20% to 25%. V gave up 0 bases and J gave up 8 bases, with 17 bases separating them. This CDR3 is built from 15 residues. The germline gives CDR1 SGHKS, CDR2 YYEKEE (reference sequence). The chain carries TRBV5-5 and TRBJ1-2; a weak D match, TRBD1 (5 bases). The clonotype originates from an adult with Crohn's disease. Sample: ileal tissue. The CDR3 DNA sequence: TGTGCCAGCAGCTTGGTAGGAGGGGCAAGGGAGGGCTACACCTTC. Its protein product is CASSLVGGAREGYTF.